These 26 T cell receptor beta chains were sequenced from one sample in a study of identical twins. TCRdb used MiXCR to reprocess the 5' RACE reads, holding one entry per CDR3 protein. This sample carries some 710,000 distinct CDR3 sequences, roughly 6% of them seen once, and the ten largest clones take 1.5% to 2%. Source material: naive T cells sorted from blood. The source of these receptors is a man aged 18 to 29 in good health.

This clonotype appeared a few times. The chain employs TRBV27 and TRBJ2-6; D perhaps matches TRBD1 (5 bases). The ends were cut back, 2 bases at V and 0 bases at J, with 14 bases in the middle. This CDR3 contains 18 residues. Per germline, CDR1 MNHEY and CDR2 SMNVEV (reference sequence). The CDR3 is CASSLMRQGFSGANVLTF. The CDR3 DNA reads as TGTGCCAGCAGTTTAATGAGGCAGGGCTTCTCTGGGGCCAACGTCCTGACTTTC.

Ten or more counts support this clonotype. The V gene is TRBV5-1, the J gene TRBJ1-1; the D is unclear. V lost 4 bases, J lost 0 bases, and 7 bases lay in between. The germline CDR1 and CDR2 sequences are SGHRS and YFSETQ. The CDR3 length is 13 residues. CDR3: CASSKTVNTEAFF. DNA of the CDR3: TGCGCCAGCAGCAAGACGGTGAACACTGAAGCTTTCTTT.

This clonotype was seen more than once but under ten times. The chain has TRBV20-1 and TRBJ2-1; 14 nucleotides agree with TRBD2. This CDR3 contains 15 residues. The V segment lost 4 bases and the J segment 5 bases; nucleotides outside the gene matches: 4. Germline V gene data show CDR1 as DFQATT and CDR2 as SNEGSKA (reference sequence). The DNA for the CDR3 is TGCAGTGCTACGGGACTAGCGGGAGTTAACAATGAGCAGTTCTTC. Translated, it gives CSATGLAGVNNEQFF.

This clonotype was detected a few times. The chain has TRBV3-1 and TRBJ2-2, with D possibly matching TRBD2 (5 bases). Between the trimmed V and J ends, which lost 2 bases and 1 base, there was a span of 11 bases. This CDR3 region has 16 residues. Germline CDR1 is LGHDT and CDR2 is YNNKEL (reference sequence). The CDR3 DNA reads TGTGCCAGCAGCCAACGAGCGGCAAAGAACACCGGGGAGCTGTTTTTT. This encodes CASSQRAAKNTGELFF.

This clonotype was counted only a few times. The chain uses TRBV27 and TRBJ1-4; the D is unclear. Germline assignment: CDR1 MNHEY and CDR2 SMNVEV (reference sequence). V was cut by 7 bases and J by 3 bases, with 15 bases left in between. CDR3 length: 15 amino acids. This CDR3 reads CASKTDTLANEKLFF. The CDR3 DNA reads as TGTGCCAGCAAGACTGACACTTTAGCTAATGAAAAACTGTTTTTT.

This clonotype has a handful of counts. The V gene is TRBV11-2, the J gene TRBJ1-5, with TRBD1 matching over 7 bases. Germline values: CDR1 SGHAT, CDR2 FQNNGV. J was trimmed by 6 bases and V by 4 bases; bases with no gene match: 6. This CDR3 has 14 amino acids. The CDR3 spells CASSSQGEGQPQHF. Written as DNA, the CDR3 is TGTGCCAGCAGCTCCCAGGGGGAGGGTCAGCCCCAGCATTTT.

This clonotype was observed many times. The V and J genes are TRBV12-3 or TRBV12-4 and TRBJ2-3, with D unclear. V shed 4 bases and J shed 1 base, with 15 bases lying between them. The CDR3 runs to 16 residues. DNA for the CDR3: TGTGCCAGCAGTTCACCCCCGGCGGATGGCACAGATACGCAGTATTTT. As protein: CASSSPPADGTDTQYF.

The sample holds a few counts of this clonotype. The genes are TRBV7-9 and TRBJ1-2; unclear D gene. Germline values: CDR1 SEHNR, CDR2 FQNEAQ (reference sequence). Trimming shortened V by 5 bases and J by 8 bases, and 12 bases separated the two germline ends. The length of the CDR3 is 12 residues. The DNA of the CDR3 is TGTGCCAGCAGCGAAACGGACGTGGGCTACACCTTC. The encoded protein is CASSETDVGYTF.

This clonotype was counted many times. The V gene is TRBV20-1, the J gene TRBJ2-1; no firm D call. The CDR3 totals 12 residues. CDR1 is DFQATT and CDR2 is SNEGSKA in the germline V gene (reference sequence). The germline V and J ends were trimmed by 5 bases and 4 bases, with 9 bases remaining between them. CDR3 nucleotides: TGCAGTGCTCCGGACGCTTACAATGAGCAGTTCTTC. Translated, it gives CSAPDAYNEQFF.

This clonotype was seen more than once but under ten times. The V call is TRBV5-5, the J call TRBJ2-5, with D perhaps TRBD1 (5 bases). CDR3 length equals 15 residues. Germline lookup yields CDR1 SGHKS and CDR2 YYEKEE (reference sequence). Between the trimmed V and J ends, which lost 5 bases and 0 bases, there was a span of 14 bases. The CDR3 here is CASRAIDSHQETQYF. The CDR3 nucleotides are TGTGCCAGCAGAGCGATAGACAGCCACCAAGAGACCCAGTACTTC. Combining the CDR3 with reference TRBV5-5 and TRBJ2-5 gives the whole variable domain DAGVTQSPTHLIKTRGQQVTLRCSPISGHKSVSWYQQVLGQGPQFIFQYYEKEERGRGNFPDRFSARQFPNYSSELNVNALLLGDSALYLCASRAIDSHQETQYFGPGTRLLVL.

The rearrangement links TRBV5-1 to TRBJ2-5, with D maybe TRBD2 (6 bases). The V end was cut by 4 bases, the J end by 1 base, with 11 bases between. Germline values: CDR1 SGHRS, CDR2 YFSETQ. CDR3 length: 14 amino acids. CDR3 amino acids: CASSKASVQETQYF. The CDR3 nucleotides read TGCGCCAGCAGCAAAGCTAGCGTCCAAGAGACCCAGTACTTC. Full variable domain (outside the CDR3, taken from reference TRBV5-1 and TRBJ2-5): KAGVTQTPRYLIKTRGQQVTLSCSPISGHRSVSWYQQTPGQGLQFLFEYFSETQRNKGNFPGRFSGRQFSNSRSEMNVSTLELGDSALYLCASSKASVQETQYFGPGTRLLVL.

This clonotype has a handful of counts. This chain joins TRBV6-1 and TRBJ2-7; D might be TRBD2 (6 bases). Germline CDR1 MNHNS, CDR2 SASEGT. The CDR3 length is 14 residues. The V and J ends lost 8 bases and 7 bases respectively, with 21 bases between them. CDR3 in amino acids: CASRPRDLLREQYF. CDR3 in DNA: TGTGCCAGCCGGCCGCGGGATCTATTGAGGGAGCAGTACTTC.

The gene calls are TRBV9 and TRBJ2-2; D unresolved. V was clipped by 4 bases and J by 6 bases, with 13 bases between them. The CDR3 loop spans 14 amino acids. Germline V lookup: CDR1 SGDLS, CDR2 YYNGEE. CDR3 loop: CASSPGPRSGELFF. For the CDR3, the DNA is TGTGCCAGCAGCCCCGGGCCACGGTCCGGGGAGCTGTTTTTT.

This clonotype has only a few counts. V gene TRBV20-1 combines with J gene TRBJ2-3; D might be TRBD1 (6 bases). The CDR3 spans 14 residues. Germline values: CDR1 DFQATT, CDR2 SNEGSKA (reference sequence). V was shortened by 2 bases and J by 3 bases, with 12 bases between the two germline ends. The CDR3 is CSARIGTSTDTQYF. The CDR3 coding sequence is TGCAGTGCTAGAATAGGGACATCGACAGATACGCAGTATTTT.

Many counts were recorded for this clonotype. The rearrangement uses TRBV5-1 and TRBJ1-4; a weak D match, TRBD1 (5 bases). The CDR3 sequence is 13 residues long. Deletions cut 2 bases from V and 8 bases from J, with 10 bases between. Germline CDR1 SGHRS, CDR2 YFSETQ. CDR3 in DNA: TGCGCCAGCAGCTTTGAAGGGGAGGAAAAACTGTTTTTT. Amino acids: CASSFEGEEKLFF.

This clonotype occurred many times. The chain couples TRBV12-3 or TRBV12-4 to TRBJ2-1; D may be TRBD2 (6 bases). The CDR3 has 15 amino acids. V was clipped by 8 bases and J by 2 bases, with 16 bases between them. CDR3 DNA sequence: TGTGCCAGCTATACCGGGACTGGTCCCTACAATGAGCAGTTCTTC. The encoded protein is CASYTGTGPYNEQFF.

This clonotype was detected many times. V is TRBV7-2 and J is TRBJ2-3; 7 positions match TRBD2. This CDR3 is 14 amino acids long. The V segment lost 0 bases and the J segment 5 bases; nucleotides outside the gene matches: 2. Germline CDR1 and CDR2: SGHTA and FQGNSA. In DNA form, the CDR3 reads TGTGCCAGCAGCTTAGCGGCTAGCGGAGATACGCAGTATTTT. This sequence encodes CASSLAASGDTQYF.

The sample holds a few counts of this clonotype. As DNA, the CDR3 is TGTGCCAGCAGTTTCGCGGGGGTTGGGGGGTTTGACACCGGGGAGCTGTTTTTT. This encodes CASSFAGVGGFDTGELFF. This sequence joins TRBV12-3 or TRBV12-4 and TRBJ2-2; 7 nucleotides align to TRBD2. Germline trimming cut 3 bases from V and 3 bases from J; bases unmatched to any gene: 13. The CDR3 loop spans 18 amino acids.

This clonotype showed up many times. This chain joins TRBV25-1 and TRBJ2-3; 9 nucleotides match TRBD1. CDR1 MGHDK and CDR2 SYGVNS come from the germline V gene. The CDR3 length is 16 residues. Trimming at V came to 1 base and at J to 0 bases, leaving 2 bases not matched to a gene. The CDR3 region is CASSEWGTGSTDTQYF. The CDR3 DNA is TGTGCCAGCAGTGAATGGGGGACAGGGAGCACAGATACGCAGTATTTT.

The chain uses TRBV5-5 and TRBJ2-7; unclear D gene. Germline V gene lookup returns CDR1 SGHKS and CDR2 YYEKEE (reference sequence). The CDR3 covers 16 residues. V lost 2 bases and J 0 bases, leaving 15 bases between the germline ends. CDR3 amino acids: CASSFVWGQASYEQYF. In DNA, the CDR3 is TGTGCCAGCAGCTTCGTTTGGGGTCAAGCCTCCTACGAGCAGTACTTC. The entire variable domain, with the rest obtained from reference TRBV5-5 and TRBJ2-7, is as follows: DAGVTQSPTHLIKTRGQQVTLRCSPISGHKSVSWYQQVLGQGPQFIFQYYEKEERGRGNFPDRFSARQFPNYSSELNVNALLLGDSALYLCASSFVWGQASYEQYFGPGTRLTVT.

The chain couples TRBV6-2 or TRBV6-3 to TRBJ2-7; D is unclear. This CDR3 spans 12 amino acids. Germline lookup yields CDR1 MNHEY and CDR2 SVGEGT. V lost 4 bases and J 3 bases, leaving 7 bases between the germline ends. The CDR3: CASSSRFYEQYF. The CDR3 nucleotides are TGTGCCAGCAGTTCTCGTTTCTACGAGCAGTACTTC.

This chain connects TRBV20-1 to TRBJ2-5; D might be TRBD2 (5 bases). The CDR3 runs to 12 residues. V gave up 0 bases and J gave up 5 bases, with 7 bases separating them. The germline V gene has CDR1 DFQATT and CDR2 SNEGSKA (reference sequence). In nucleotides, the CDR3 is TGCAGTGCTAGAGATCCGGGGGAGACCCAGTACTTC. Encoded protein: CSARDPGETQYF.

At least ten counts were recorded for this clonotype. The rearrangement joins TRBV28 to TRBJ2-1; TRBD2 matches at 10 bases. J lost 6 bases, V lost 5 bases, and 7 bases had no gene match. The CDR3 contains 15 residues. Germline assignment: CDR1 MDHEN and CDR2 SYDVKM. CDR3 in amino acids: CASSPGTSVTNEQFF. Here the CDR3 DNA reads TGTGCCAGCAGTCCCGGGACTAGCGTGACCAATGAGCAGTTCTTC. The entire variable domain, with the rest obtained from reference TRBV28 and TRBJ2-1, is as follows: DVKVTQSSRYLVKRTGEKVFLECVQDMDHENMFWYRQDPGLGLRLIYFSYDVKMKEKGDIPEGYSVSREKKERFSLILESASTNQTSMYLCASSPGTSVTNEQFFGPGTRLTVL.

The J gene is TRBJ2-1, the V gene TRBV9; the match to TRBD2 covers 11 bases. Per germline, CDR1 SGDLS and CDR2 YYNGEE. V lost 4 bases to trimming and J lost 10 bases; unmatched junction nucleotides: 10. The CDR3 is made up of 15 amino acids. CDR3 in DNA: TGTGCCAGCAGCTCGAAGGGACTAGCGGCGAGAGAGCAGTTCTTC. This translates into CASSSKGLAAREQFF.

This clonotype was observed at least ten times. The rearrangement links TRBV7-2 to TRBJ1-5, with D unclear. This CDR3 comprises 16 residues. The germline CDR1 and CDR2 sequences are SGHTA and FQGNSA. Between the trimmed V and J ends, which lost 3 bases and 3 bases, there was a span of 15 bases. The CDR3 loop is CASSLGSGLINQPQHF. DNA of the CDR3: TGTGCCAGCAGCTTGGGGTCCGGGCTGATCAATCAGCCCCAGCATTTT.

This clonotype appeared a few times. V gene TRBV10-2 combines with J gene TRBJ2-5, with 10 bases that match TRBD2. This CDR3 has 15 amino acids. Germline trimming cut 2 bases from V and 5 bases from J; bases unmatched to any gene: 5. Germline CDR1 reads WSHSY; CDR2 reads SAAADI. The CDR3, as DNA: TGCGCCAGCAGTGAGCCATTGACTAGCGGGGAGACCCAGTACTTC. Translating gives CASSEPLTSGETQYF.